This T cell receptor (beta chain) was documented in a study of T cells in Graves' hyperthyroidism and ophthalmopathy. General study points: Ophthalmopathy onset followed model prediction by a median about 6.9 months. Also found in blood were most expanded thyroid clonotypes above 0.001.

On this clonotype: Its antigen remains unidentified.

Patients were excluded because of uncontrolled infection, other autoimmune disease, pregnancy or lactation. It was RNA transcripts that yielded the amplified TCR beta CDR3 regions. When the TCR CDR3 underwent first-round RT-PCR, the HTBI primer set was used. Each CDR3 protein is one row after TCRdb ran MiXCR on the multiplex PCR reads. The sample includes roughly 510,000 distinct CDR3 sequences, about 46% seen only once; the top ten take 44%. Germline V gene sequence: CDR1 MNHNS, CDR2 SASEGT. With V trimmed by 8 bases and J by 4 bases, 11 bases remained unmatched. This CDR3 is 15 amino acids long. J is TRBJ2-7 and V is TRBV6-1, with TRBD1 matching 10 bases. The source of this sequence is an adult woman with Graves' disease, either hyperthyroidism or ophthalmopathy (not recorded which). Specimen: peripheral blood or thyroid tissue (not recorded which). This chain's CDR3 is CASHSGGQGLYEQYF. The CDR3 coding sequence is TGTGCCAGCCATTCCGGGGGACAGGGGTTGTACGAGCAGTACTTC.